This T cell receptor beta chain is from a study of T cell clonotyping in hematopoietic cell transplantation. The study, taken as a whole, reports: Graft donor and pretransplant recipient Inverse Simpson Index values predicted broader posttransplant TCR diversity.

The repertoire was sequenced with immunoSEQ multiplex PCR; TCRdb's copy has only in-frame clones and lacks some. The sample comprises around 9,300 clones, roughly 85% of which are singletons, and approximately 33% rests with the top ten. Trimming stripped 3 bases from V and 7 bases from J, with 27 bases between. The CDR3 spans 18 residues. Germline V gene lookup returns CDR1 SGHTA and CDR2 FQGNSA. For this clone: No antigen is known for it.

The sequencing here drew on PBMCs, taken 180 days after allogeneic stem cell transplant. This receptor was taken from a female patient in her 30s who had an allogeneic stem cell transplant, so the T cells may come from the graft donor. Some clones in this sample may be carry-over from other donors' samples. This chain uses TRBV7-2 with TRBJ1-2; tentative D call: TRBD1 (6 bases). CDR3 amino acids: CASSLKVPGAGGAGGYTF. CDR3 nucleotides: TGTGCCAGCAGCTTGAAAGTCCCGGGGGCGGGGGGCGCCGGTGGCTACACCTTC.